This T cell receptor (beta chain) was recovered during a study of T cell repertoires in cytomegalovirus infection. This clonotype was recorded a few times. The germline gives CDR1 SGHVS, CDR2 FNYEAQ. This CDR3 contains 17 residues. The ends were cut back, 3 bases at V and 0 bases at J, with 16 bases in the middle. TCRdb re-derived calls from the reads in MiXCR, one entry per CDR3 protein. The sample contains around 530,000 distinct CDR3 sequences, about a quarter of which appear only once. This clonotype was obtained from a human donor in good health (CMV status not recorded). Some clones in this sample may be carry-over from other donors' samples. The genes are TRBV7-6 and TRBJ2-3; possibly TRBD2 for D (5 bases). The sequenced material came from PBMCs. CDR3 bases: TGTGCCAGCAGCTTTGGCGGGCCTCTTTCTAGCACAGATACGCAGTATTTT. Protein sequence: CASSFGGPLSSTDTQYF.